This T cell receptor beta chain was profiled in a study of naive and memory T cell subsets. An equimolar mix of two oligonucleotides served as the beta constant-region primer for TRBC1 and TRBC2. Nested alpha and beta constant-region primers with the SP2 primer drove four PCR rounds on ligated cDNA. Each CDR3 protein gets one entry after TCRdb re-called the UMI-ligation and nested PCR reads with MiXCR. The table records about 160,000 distinct CDR3 sequences, over 20% of them present only once. Study-level results: Findings for naive and memory subsets could not be checked against ground truth. Especially in CD8 cells, naive repertoires contained a few larger clonotypes, possibly CD45RA-re-expressing memory cells.

This clonotype was observed a few times. The antigen is undetermined. The CDR3 has 15 residues. V was pared by 0 bases and J by 7 bases, with 16 bases between. The germline V gene encodes CDR1 DFQATT and CDR2 SNEGSKA (reference sequence). Separate alpha and beta amplification began at the second PCR step. CD4 T cells were positively selected, then CD8 T cells from the CD4-negative fraction. Cells stained for CD3, CD4, CD8, CD45RA, CD27 and viability were sorted into four CD45RA/CD27 subsets. This TCR was recovered from a human donor in good health. Sequenced: naive CD4+ T cells from blood. The chain couples TRBV20-1 to TRBJ2-1; D is uncertain. The CDR3, as DNA: TGCAGTGCTAGAGATCCTGGAGAGGTGGTGAATGAGCAGTTCTTC. It is translated as CSARDPGEVVNEQFF.